The TCR beta chain under discussion was sequenced for a study of human T cells and chemical hapten exposure. The time point denotes: patch test 1, 2 weeks after DPC sensitization. The treatment was: therapeutic diphenylcyclopropenone sensitization with weekly scalp DPC. TCRdb re-analysed the RACE reads in MiXCR, keeping a single row per CDR3 protein. This table holds roughly 180,000 distinct CDR3 sequences, approximately 20% found once. V was cut by 1 base and J by 8 bases, with 14 bases left in between. Per germline, CDR1 LGHDT and CDR2 YNNKEL (reference sequence). The CDR3 runs 14 residues. This clonotype is a singleton in its sample.

The rearrangement links TRBV3-1 to TRBJ1-2; no reliable D call. This TCR was recovered from a woman in her 50s with alopecia areata. Some clones in this sample may be carry-over from other donors' samples. The source material was whole blood, sampled in connection with sensitization to the hapten diphenylcyclopropenone (DPC). The CDR3 sequence is CASSQVDVAGGYTF. The CDR3 DNA reads TGTGCCAGCAGCCAAGTCGACGTCGCGGGGGGCTACACCTTC.